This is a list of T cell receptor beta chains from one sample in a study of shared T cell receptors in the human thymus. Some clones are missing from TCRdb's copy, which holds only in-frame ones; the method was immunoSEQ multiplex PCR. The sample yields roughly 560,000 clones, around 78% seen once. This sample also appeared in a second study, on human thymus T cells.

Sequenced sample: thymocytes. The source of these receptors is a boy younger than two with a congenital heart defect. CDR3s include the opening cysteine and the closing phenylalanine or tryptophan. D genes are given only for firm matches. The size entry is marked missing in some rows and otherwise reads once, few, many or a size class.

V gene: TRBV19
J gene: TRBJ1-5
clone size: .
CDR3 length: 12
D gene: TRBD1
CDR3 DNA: TGTGCCTCGCGACAGGGGGGCAGGACCCAGCATTTT
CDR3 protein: CASRQGGRTQHF

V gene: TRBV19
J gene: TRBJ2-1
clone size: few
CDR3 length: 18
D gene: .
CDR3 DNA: TGTGCCAGTAGTATTTCCGTTACGCGGGAATCCCCCTACAATGAGCAGTTCTTC
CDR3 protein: CASSISVTRESPYNEQFF

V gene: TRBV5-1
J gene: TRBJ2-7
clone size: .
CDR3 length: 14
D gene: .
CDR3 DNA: TGCGCCAGCAGCTTGGCCTTACAGGGCTACGAGCAGTACTTC
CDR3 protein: CASSLALQGYEQYF

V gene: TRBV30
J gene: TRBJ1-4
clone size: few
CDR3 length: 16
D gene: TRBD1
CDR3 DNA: TGTGCCTGGAGTCGGGCACAGGGGGGGATAAATGAAAAACTGTTTTTT
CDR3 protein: CAWSRAQGGINEKLFF

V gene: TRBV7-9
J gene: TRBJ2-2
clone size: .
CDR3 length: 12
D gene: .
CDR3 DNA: TGTGCCAGCAGCGAGTCGGTCGGGGAGCTGTTTTTT
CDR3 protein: CASSESVGELFF

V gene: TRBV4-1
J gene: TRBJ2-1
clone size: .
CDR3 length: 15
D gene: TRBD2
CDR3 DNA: TGCGCCAGCAGCCGCCCGGGACTAGCGGACAATGAGCAGTTCTTC
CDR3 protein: CASSRPGLADNEQFF

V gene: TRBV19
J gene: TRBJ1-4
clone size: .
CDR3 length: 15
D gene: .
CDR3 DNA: TGTGCCAGTAGTCCCTGGTCGCAGGGTGGCGAAAAACTGTTTTTT
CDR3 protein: CASSPWSQGGEKLFF

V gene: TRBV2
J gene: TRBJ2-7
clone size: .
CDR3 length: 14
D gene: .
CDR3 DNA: TGTGCCACCCTCCTGGACTTAAACTCCTACGAGCAGTACTTC
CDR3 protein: CATLLDLNSYEQYF

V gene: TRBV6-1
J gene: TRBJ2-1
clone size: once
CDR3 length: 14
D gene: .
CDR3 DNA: TGTGCCAGCAGTGGTGGAGGGTCCTACAATGAGCAGTTCTTC
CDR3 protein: CASSGGGSYNEQFF

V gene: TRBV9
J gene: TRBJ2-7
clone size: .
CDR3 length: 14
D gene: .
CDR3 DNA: TGTGCCAGCAGCTACGGACTCCACTCCTACGAGCAGTACTTC
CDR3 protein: CASSYGLHSYEQYF

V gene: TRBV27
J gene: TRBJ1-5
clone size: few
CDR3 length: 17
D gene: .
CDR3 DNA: TGTGCCAGCAGTAAACGCCCCCGCGGAGAAGACAATCAGCCCCAGCATTTT
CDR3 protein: CASSKRPRGEDNQPQHF

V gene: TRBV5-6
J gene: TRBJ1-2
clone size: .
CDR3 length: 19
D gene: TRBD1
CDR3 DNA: TGTGCCAGCAGCCCCTCCTGGGGACAGGGGGACCCGTGCTGGGGCGGCTACACCTTC
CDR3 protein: CASSPSWGQGDPCWGGYTF

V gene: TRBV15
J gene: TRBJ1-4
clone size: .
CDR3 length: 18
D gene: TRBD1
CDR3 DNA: TGTGCCACCAGCAGAACCCGGGACAGGGAAACAACTAATGAAAAACTGTTTTTT
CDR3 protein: CATSRTRDRETTNEKLFF

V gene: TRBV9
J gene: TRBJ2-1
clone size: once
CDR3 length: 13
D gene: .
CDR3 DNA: TGTGCCAGCAGCGTACTAGCGCGAAATGAGCAGTTCTTC
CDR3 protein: CASSVLARNEQFF

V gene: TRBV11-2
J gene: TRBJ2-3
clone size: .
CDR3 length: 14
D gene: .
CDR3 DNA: TGTGCCAGCAGCACAAAGCGGCGAACAGATACGCAGTATTTT
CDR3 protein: CASSTKRRTDTQYF

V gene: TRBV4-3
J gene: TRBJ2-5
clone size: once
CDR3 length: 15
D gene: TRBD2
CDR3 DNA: TGCGCCAGCAGCCCCGGGACTAGCGCCCAAGAGACCCAGTACTTC
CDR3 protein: CASSPGTSAQETQYF

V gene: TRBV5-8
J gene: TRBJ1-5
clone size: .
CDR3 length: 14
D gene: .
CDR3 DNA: TGTGCCAGCAGCTTGGACAGAAGCAATCAGCCCCAGCATTTT
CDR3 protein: CASSLDRSNQPQHF

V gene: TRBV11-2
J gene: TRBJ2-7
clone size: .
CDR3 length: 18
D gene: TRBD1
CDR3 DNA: TGTGCCAGCAGCTTAGTACCTACCGGGACAGGGGACGGCTACGAGCAGTACTTC
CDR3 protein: CASSLVPTGTGDGYEQYF

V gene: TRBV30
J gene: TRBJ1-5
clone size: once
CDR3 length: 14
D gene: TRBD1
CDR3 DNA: TGTGCCTGGAGTACGACAGGGAGGAATCAGCCCCAGCATTTT
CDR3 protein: CAWSTTGRNQPQHF

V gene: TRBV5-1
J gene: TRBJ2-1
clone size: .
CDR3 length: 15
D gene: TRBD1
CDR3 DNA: TGCGCCAGCAGCTGGGGGACAGGCCCCTACAATGAGCAGTTCTTC
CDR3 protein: CASSWGTGPYNEQFF

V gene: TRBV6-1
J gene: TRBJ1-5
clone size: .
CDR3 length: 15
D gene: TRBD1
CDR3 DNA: TGTGCCAGCATTAGGGACAGATATAGCAATCAGCCCCAGCATTTT
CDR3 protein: CASIRDRYSNQPQHF

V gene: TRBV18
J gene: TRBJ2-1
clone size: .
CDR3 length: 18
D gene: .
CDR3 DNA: TGTGCCAGCTCACCATTTCCCCCGGGTAGCGCCTACTACAATGAGCAGTTCTTC
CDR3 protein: CASSPFPPGSAYYNEQFF

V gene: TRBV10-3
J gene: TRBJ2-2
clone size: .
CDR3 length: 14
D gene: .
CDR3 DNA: TGTGCCATCAGGGGGACACCGAACACCGGGGAGCTGTTTTTT
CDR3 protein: CAIRGTPNTGELFF

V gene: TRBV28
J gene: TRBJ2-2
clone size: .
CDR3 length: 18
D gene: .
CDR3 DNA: TGTGCCAGCAGTCCACCTCCTTCCCTTCGACAGGTTTCCGGGGAGCTGTTTTTT
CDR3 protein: CASSPPPSLRQVSGELFF

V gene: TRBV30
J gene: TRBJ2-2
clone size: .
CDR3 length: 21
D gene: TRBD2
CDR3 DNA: TGTGCCTGTCCTAACCCTGGGACTAGCGGGAGGGCCGGGTCTAACACCGGGGAGCTGTTTTTT
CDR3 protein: CACPNPGTSGRAGSNTGELFF

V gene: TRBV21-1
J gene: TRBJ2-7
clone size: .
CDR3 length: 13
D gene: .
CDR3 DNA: TGTGCCAGCAGCAGCGAGGGGGCGGACGAGCAGTACTTC
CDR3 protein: CASSSEGADEQYF

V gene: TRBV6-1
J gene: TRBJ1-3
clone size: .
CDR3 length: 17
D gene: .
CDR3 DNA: TGTGCCAGCAGTGAGCTGGACAGAACTAGCGGCGGAAACACCATATATTTT
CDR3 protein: CASSELDRTSGGNTIYF

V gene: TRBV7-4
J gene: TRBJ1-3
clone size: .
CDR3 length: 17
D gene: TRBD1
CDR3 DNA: TGTGCCAGCAGCTTCGAGACAGGGTATAACTCTGGAAACACCATATATTTT
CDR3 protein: CASSFETGYNSGNTIYF

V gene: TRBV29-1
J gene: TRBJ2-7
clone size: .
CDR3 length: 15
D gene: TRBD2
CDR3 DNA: TGCAGCGTGGAGACCGGGACTACCGTCTCCTACGAGCAGTACTTC
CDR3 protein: CSVETGTTVSYEQYF

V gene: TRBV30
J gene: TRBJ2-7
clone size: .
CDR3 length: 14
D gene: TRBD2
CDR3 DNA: TGTGCCTGGAGAATAAGGCGGGAGGGTTACGAGCAGTACTTC
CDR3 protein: CAWRIRREGYEQYF

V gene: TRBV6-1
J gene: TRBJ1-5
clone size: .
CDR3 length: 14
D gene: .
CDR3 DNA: TGTGCCAGCAGCGAACAGTATAGCAATCAGCCCCAGCATTTT
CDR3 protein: CASSEQYSNQPQHF

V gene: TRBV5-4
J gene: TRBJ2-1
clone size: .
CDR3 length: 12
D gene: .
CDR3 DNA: TGTGCCAGCAGCCCAAAAATCGGGGAGCAGTTCTTC
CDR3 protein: CASSPKIGEQFF

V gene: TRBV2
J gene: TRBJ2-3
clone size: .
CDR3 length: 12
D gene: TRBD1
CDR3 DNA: TGTGCCAGAGGACAGGGGGCCGATACGCAGTATTTT
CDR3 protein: CARGQGADTQYF

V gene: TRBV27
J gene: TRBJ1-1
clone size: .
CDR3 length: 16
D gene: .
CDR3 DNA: TGTGCCAGCAGTCCATATCGAACCGCGGGGGGCACTGAAGCTTTCTTT
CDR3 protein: CASSPYRTAGGTEAFF

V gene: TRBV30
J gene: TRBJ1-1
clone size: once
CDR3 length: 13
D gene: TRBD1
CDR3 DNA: TGTGCCTGGGGGGGACAGGCGAACACTGAAGCTTTCTTT
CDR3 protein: CAWGGQANTEAFF

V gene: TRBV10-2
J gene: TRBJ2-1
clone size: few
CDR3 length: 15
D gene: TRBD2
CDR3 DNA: TGCGCCAGCAGTGAGATACGGGAGGGCCCCAATGAGCAGTTCTTC
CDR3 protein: CASSEIREGPNEQFF

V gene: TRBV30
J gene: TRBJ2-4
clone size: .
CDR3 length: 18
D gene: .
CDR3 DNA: TGTGCCTGGAGTGTAAAGTTTCTCTCTCCCAGGGCCAAAAACATTCAGTACTTC
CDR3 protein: CAWSVKFLSPRAKNIQYF

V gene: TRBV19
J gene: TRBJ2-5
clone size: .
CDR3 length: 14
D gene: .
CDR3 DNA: TGTGCCAGTAGCGTCTGGGCCGAAAAAGAGACCCAGTACTTC
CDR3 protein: CASSVWAEKETQYF

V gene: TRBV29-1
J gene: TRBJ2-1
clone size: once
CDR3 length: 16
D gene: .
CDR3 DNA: TGCAGCGTTGAAGAGTGTTACAGGGAAATCTACAATGAGCAGTTCTTC
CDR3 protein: CSVEECYREIYNEQFF

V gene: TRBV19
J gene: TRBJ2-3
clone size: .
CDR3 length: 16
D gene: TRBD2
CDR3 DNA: TGTGCCAGTACGGAGGTGGCGGGAGGGCCGGGTGATACGCAGTATTTT
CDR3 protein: CASTEVAGGPGDTQYF

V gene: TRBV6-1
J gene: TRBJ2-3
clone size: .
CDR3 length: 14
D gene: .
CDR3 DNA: TGTGCCAGCAGATCGACGGGAAGCACAGATACGCAGTATTTT
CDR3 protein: CASRSTGSTDTQYF

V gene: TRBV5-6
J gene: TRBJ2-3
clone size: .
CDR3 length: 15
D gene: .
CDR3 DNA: TGTGCCAGCAGCTTCGGTCTAGCCGGGACAGATACGCAGTATTTT
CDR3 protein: CASSFGLAGTDTQYF

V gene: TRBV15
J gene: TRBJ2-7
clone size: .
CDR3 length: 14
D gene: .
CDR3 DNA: TGTGCCACCAGACTACATGGTAGGGGGTACGAGCAGTACTTC
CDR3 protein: CATRLHGRGYEQYF

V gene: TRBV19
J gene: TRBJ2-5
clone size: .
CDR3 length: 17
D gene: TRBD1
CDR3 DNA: TGTGCCAGTAGTATAGTGGGACAGTCGGTAACCGGGGAGACCCAGTACTTC
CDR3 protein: CASSIVGQSVTGETQYF

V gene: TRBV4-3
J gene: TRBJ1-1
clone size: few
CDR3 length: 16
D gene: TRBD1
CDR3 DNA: TGCGCCAGCAGCCAAGATCTTCCGGGACAGCTCGTTGAAGCTTTCTTT
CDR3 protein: CASSQDLPGQLVEAFF

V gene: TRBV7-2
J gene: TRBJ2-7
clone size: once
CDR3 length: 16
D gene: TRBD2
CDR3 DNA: TGTGCCAGCAGCTTAGGGACTAGCGGGAAGTCCTACGAGCAGTACTTC
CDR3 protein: CASSLGTSGKSYEQYF

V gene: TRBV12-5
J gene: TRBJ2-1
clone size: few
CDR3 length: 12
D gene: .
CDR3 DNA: TGTGCTAGTGGCCCCGACTCTAATGAGCAGTTCTTC
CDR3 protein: CASGPDSNEQFF

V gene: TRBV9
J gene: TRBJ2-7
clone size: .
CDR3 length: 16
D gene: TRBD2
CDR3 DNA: TGTGCCAGCAGCGCCGGGACTAGCGGGAGTTCCTACGAGCAGTACTTC
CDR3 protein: CASSAGTSGSSYEQYF

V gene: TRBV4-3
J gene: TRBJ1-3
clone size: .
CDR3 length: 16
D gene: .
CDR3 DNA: TGCGCCAGCAGCCAATTAACAGGTGCGACTGGAAACACCATATATTTT
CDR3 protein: CASSQLTGATGNTIYF

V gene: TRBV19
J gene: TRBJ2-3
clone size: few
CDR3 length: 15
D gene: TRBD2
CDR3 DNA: TGTGCCAGTAGTCCACCAGCGGGGGCCACAGATACGCAGTATTTT
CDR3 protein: CASSPPAGATDTQYF

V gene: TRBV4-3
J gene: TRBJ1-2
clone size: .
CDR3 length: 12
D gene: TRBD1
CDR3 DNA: TGCGCCAGCAGCCAAGGGACAGGGGGGAAAGACTTC
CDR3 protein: CASSQGTGGKDF